This TCR beta chain derives from a study of blood T cell repertoires in COVID-19. At the level of the study: T cells, B-cell-depleted T cells, or PBMCs supplied cDNA or gDNA.

Authors' methods: Scientists estimated how many nucleated cells there were by amplifying reference gene primers. The protocol was immunoSEQ multiplex PCR, while the TCRdb copy is restricted to in-frame clones and leaves out a portion. The V and J calls and clone size come from that table; D and trimming were worked out from the DNA. This sample yields approximately 230,000 clones, of which about 91% are seen a single time; about 1.3% belongs to the top ten. This TCR came from a man at least 80 years old with acute or convalescent COVID-19. The sequencing input was peripheral blood.

CDR3 DNA sequence: TGTGCCAGCAGTTTCTCCGCGGGAGATTATCGGTACGAGCAGTACTTC. It encodes CASSFSAGDYRYEQYF. The chain carries TRBV28 and TRBJ2-7; TRBD2 aligns across 7 bases. The CDR3 is 16 residues long. The germline V gene has CDR1 MDHEN and CDR2 SYDVKM. Trimming removed 3 bases from V and 4 bases from J; junction bases left unmatched: 12.